Following are 20 T cell receptor beta chains from one sample sequenced in a study of T cells in AML relapse after transplant. TCR alpha and beta chains were amplified from RNA by modified RACE PCR. MiXCR, applied by TCRdb to the PCR reads, yields one record per CDR3 protein. The table records around 1,100 distinct CDR3 sequences, around 17% of them present only once. Material for sequencing was bone marrow. These receptor sequences come from a human donor in good health.

By sample fraction, this clonotype is medium-sized. The chain couples TRBV7-2 to TRBJ1-5; D possibly corresponds to TRBD1 (5 bases). The ends were cut back, 1 base at V and 6 bases at J, with 10 bases in the middle. Per germline, CDR1 SGHTA and CDR2 FQGNSA. This CDR3 is 14 amino acids long. CDR3 region: CASSLEGFLQPQHF. The CDR3 DNA reads as TGTGCCAGCAGCTTAGAGGGGTTCCTTCAGCCCCAGCATTTT.

In its sample, this clonotype is medium-sized. This chain links TRBV7-2 with TRBJ2-1, with TRBD2 matching over 12 bases. The V gene end was trimmed by 5 bases and the J gene end by 1 base; junction bases not matched to a gene: 9. Per germline, CDR1 SGHTA and CDR2 FQGNSA. The CDR3 is 18 residues long. CDR3 sequence: CASSQTSGSARSYNEQFF. The CDR3 DNA reads as TGTGCCAGCAGCCAGACTAGCGGGAGTGCCCGGTCCTACAATGAGCAGTTCTTC.

This clonotype is termed medium-sized. The chain combines TRBV20-1 with TRBJ2-7, with D tentatively TRBD1 (5 bases). Germline V gene sequence: CDR1 DFQATT, CDR2 SNEGSKA (reference sequence). The V gene lost 6 bases and the J gene lost 2 bases, with 11 bases spanning the gap. The CDR3 consists of 12 residues. The CDR3 spells CSARQSTYEQYF. The DNA of the CDR3 is TGCAGTGCCAGACAGTCTACCTACGAGCAGTACTTC.

This chain links TRBV6-2 or TRBV6-3 with TRBJ2-5; TRBD2 agrees at 7 bases. In germline, CDR1 is MNHEY, CDR2 SVGEGT. Trimming cost V 7 bases and J 6 bases; bases outside gene matches: 17. The CDR3 runs to 16 residues. CDR3 loop: CASTRGPSGERKTQYF. The CDR3 DNA sequence: TGTGCCAGCACTCGAGGTCCTAGCGGTGAGCGAAAGACCCAGTACTTC.

This clonotype rates as medium-sized (0.01 to 0.1%). The chain has TRBV11-2 and TRBJ2-1, with 15 bases that match TRBD2. From germline, CDR1 is SGHAT and CDR2 FQNNGV. CDR3 size: 17 residues. After removal of 6 bases from V and 7 bases from J, the junction contained 10 bases not matched to a gene. As DNA, the CDR3 is TGTGCCAGCAGGGGACTAGCGGGAGGCTTCAGTCAGAATGAGCAGTTCTTC. The encoded protein is CASRGLAGGFSQNEQFF. The full variable domain, its missing parts supplied by reference TRBV11-2 and TRBJ2-1, is EAGVAQSPRYKIIEKRQSVAFWCNPISGHATLYWYQQILGQGPKLLIQFQNNGVVDDSQLPKDRFSAERLKGVDSTLKIQPAKLEDSAVYLCASRGLAGGFSQNEQFFGPGTRLTVL.

This clonotype is categorized as medium-sized. V and J are TRBV30 and TRBJ2-2; D may be TRBD1 (5 bases). From germline, CDR1 is GTSNPN and CDR2 SVGIG (reference sequence). Trimming left V 3 bases short and J 3 bases short, with 14 bases between. The CDR3 runs to 15 residues. CDR3 nucleotides: TGTGCCTGGAGGGCGACAGAAACCGACACCGGGGAGCTGTTTTTT. Protein product: CAWRATETDTGELFF. Full variable domain (rest looked up from reference TRBV30 and TRBJ2-2): SQTIHQWPATLVQPVGSPLSLECTVEGTSNPNLYWYRQAAGRGLQLLFYSVGIGQISSEVPQNLSASRPQDRQFILSSKKLLLSDSGFYLCAWRATETDTGELFFGEGSRLTVL.

In regard to this clonotype: The junction differs from germline at one of its ends, possibly a read error. The V call is TRBV7-2, the J call TRBJ2-5; 8 nucleotides match TRBD2. The germline gives CDR1 SGHTA, CDR2 FQGNSA. The CDR3 contains 16 residues. In nucleotides, the CDR3 is TGTGCCAGCATCTTAGTCAAAGCGGGAGTAAGGGAGACCCAGTACTTC. Translation gives CASILVKAGVRETQYF.

This clonotype qualifies as large. The chain uses TRBV27 and TRBJ2-1, with a possible D match to TRBD2 (7 bases). CDR3 size: 14 residues. CDR1 and CDR2 from the germline V gene are MNHEY and SMNVEV (reference sequence). The V gene lost 6 bases and the J gene lost 9 bases, with 18 bases spanning the gap. In DNA, the CDR3 is TGTGCCAGCAGCTCCTGGGGGGGGCGGGTTGAGCAGTTCTTC. This sequence encodes CASSSWGGRVEQFF.

Relative to its sample, this clonotype is medium-sized (0.01 to 0.1%). The V call is TRBV2, the J call TRBJ2-1; D may be TRBD2 (7 bases). CDR3 length equals 14 residues. V dropped 10 bases and J dropped 2 bases, with 15 bases sitting between them. In germline, CDR1 is SNHLY, CDR2 FYNNEI. CDR3 region: CATEGGGTYNEQFF. The CDR3, as DNA: TGTGCCACAGAGGGAGGGGGAACCTACAATGAGCAGTTCTTC.

This clonotype is classed as medium-sized. The CDR3 loop reads CASTRGDRTTGELFF. CDR3 DNA: TGTGCCAGCACCCGGGGAGACCGCACCACCGGGGAGCTGTTTTTT. This chain uses TRBV3-1 with TRBJ2-2; tentatively, D is TRBD2 (5 bases). With 7 bases removed from V and 4 bases from J, the gap between germline ends came to 16 bases. Germline CDR1 and CDR2: LGHDT and YNNKEL (reference sequence). This CDR3 has 15 amino acids.

By share of the sample, this clonotype is large. The chain uses TRBV20-1 and TRBJ2-5; D is perhaps TRBD1 or TRBD2 (7 bases each). Trimming removed 6 bases at V and 4 bases at J, with 18 bases between. The CDR3 has 14 residues. Germline CDR1 is DFQATT and CDR2 is SNEGSKA (reference sequence). The CDR3 DNA follows: TGCAGTGCACCAAAAGGGGGCGGGAGAGAGACCCAGTACTTC. Translating it yields CSAPKGGGRETQYF.

The V call is TRBV4-1, the J call TRBJ1-2; 9 nucleotides agree with TRBD1. Germline V lookup: CDR1 MGHRA, CDR2 YSYEKL. The V and J ends lost 0 bases and 2 bases, in that order; junction bases with no gene match: 4. This CDR3 region has 16 residues. The CDR3 loop is CASSQDWTGANYGYTF. The CDR3 DNA follows: TGCGCCAGCAGCCAAGATTGGACAGGGGCAAACTATGGCTACACCTTC.

This clonotype is large. V gene TRBV4-3 combines with J gene TRBJ1-4; D gene uncertain. CDR1 is LGHNA, CDR2 YSLEER, per germline. Deletions cut 0 bases from V and 1 base from J, with 12 bases between. The CDR3 loop spans 17 amino acids. Here the CDR3 reads CASSQDPQQLTNEKLFF. The CDR3 nucleotides are TGCGCCAGCAGCCAAGATCCCCAACAGCTAACTAATGAAAAACTGTTTTTT.

By share, this clonotype ranks as large. The rearrangement links TRBV2 to TRBJ1-2; D remains ambiguous. V dropped 6 bases and J dropped 4 bases, with 9 bases sitting between them. Germline V CDR1 and CDR2: SNHLY, FYNNEI. This CDR3 has 12 amino acids. This chain's CDR3 is CASRAAGYGYTF. The CDR3 DNA sequence: TGTGCCAGCAGGGCCGCAGGCTATGGCTACACCTTC.

The chain carries TRBV20-1 and TRBJ2-5; 11 nucleotides match TRBD2. V dropped 5 bases and J dropped 4; count of bases not matched to a gene: 6. The CDR3 extends over 14 amino acids. Germline loops: CDR1 DFQATT, CDR2 SNEGSKA (reference sequence). As DNA, the CDR3 is TGCAGTGCTCCAGGAGGACTAGCGGGAGAGACCCAGTACTTC. Translating gives CSAPGGLAGETQYF.

This clonotype counts as medium-sized. The chain combines TRBV7-6 with TRBJ2-7; the D call may be TRBD1 or TRBD2 (6 bases each). CDR1 SGHVS and CDR2 FNYEAQ come from the germline V gene. Between the trimmed V and J ends, which lost 4 bases and 5 bases, there was a span of 15 bases. The CDR3 contains 14 residues. CDR3 nucleotide sequence: TGTGCCAGCAGCTCCCGCGGAGGGGGGAACGAGCAGTACTTC. Translating gives CASSSRGGGNEQYF.

By sample fraction, this clonotype is large (0.1 to 1%). This rearrangement joins TRBV29-1 to TRBJ2-3; perhaps TRBD1 as D (5 bases). The ends were cut back, 5 bases at V and 4 bases at J, with 16 bases in the middle. Germline V lookup: CDR1 SQVTM, CDR2 ANQGSEA. The CDR3 sequence is 14 residues long. The chain's CDR3 is CSVLDTKGADTQYF. CDR3 sequence (DNA): TGCAGCGTTCTAGATACGAAAGGGGCAGATACGCAGTATTTT.

This clonotype occurred many times. Since a much larger clone is just one base distant, this may be a read error. J is TRBJ1-5 and V is TRBV30; 8 positions match TRBD1. There are 16 residues in the CDR3. Germline CDR1 reads GTSNPN; CDR2 reads SVGIG (reference sequence). The CDR3 nucleotides are TGTGCCAGGAGTCGTATGGGGACAGGAGAAAATCAGCCCCAGCATTTT. It specifies CARSRMGTGENQPQHF.

This clonotype rates as medium-sized. The rearrangement uses TRBV5-1 and TRBJ2-4, with 7 positions matching TRBD2. The CDR3 runs to 17 residues. V shed 0 bases and J 1 base; nucleotides not matched to a gene: 7. The germline CDR1 and CDR2 sequences are SGHRS and YFSETQ. This CDR3 is CASSLELRETAKNIQYF. The CDR3 DNA reads as TGCGCCAGCAGCTTGGAGTTGCGGGAGACCGCCAAAAACATTCAGTACTTC.

By sample share, this clonotype is medium-sized. The genes are TRBV28 and TRBJ2-2, with a tentative D call TRBD1 (6 bases). Germline lookup yields CDR1 MDHEN and CDR2 SYDVKM. The CDR3 spans 15 residues. V was pared by 3 bases and J by 1 base, with 9 bases between. As DNA, the CDR3 is TGTGCCAGCAGTTTCGGACAGTTGAACACCGGGGAGCTGTTTTTT. The encoded protein is CASSFGQLNTGELFF.